The present T cell receptor beta chain was sequenced within a study of blood T cell repertoires in COVID-19. V was pared by 4 bases and J by 7 bases, with 8 bases of the junction left unmatched. Germline V gene sequence: CDR1 GTSNPN, CDR2 SVGIG (reference sequence). The CDR3 has 14 amino acids. Authors' data handling: How many nucleated cells were present was estimated from reference gene primer amplification. Clones were read by immunoSEQ multiplex PCR, and TCRdb kept only the in-frame ones, dropping some. That table supplies the V and J calls and clone size; D and trimming were determined from the DNA. The sample comprises 400,000 to 450,000 clones, about 90% of which are singletons, and around 0.92% rests with the top ten. This clone has more than one count but fewer than ten.

This sequence joins TRBV30 and TRBJ2-2; TRBD1 agrees at 8 bases. The specimen was peripheral blood. This TCR derives from a man aged 18 to 35 with COVID-19, enrolled during active disease. The CDR3 loop reads CAWTGQGIGGELFF. In DNA, the CDR3 is TGTGCCTGGACCGGACAGGGTATCGGCGGGGAGCTGTTTTTT.